These 23 T cell receptor beta chains originate from one sample sequenced in a study of blood T cell repertoires in COVID-19. The method was immunoSEQ multiplex PCR; TCRdb's version includes in-frame clones alone and lacks a portion of them. The table shows approximately 170,000 clones, with 89% occurring only once. Material for sequencing was PBMCs or T cells enriched from blood (not recorded which). The receptors derive from a woman in her late teens or twenties who had recovered from COVID-19.

The rearrangement uses TRBV7-8 and TRBJ1-5; D is perhaps TRBD1 (5 bases). The V end was cut by 1 base, the J end by 3 bases, with 7 bases between. Germline CDR1 SGHVS, CDR2 FQNEAQ. CDR3 length: 14 amino acids. The CDR3 DNA is TGTGCCAGCAGCTTAGACAGGTACAATCAGCCCCAGCATTTT. Protein product: CASSLDRYNQPQHF.

V gene TRBV25-1 combines with J gene TRBJ2-7, with 9 bases lining up with TRBD2. This CDR3 is 16 amino acids long. Germline values: CDR1 MGHDK, CDR2 SYGVNS. V shed 1 base, J shed 0 bases, and the junction held 4 bases outside the gene matches. CDR3 in DNA: TGTGCCAGCAGTGAATTGGTTAGCGGGAGCTCCTACGAGCAGTACTTC. Its translation is CASSELVSGSSYEQYF.

In the case of this clone: The same CDR3 is also encoded by other DNA sequences in this sample. The chain carries TRBV15 and TRBJ1-1; no reliable D call. V lost 0 bases to trimming and J lost 2 bases, with 7 bases between them. CDR1 LNHNV and CDR2 YYDKDF come from the germline V gene (reference sequence). The CDR3 totals 14 residues. The CDR3 reads CATSRDLLNTEAFF. CDR3 nucleotides: TGTGCCACCAGCAGAGATTTACTAAACACTGAAGCTTTCTTT.

This chain uses TRBV7-8 with TRBJ2-7; D might be TRBD2 (5 bases). With 5 bases removed from V and 0 bases from J, the gap between germline ends came to 23 bases. The CDR3 is 18 amino acids. Germline lookup yields CDR1 SGHVS and CDR2 FQNEAQ. CDR3 in amino acids: CASSRASLSTGSSYEQYF. CDR3 nucleotides: TGTGCCAGCAGCCGAGCGTCCCTCTCGACGGGGAGCTCCTACGAGCAGTACTTC. Complete variable domain (other parts from reference TRBV7-8 and TRBJ2-7): GAGVSQSPRYKVAKRGQDVALRCDPISGHVSLFWYQQALGQGPEFLTYFQNEAQLDKSGLPSDRFFAERPEGSVSTLKIQRTQQEDSAVYLCASSRASLSTGSSYEQYFGPGTRLTVT.

The CDR3 DNA reads as TGTGCCAGCAGCCCCGGAGGGAGTAACTACAATGAGCAGTTCTTC. It yields the protein CASSPGGSNYNEQFF. This chain joins TRBV7-9 and TRBJ2-1, with D perhaps matching TRBD2 (6 bases). CDR1 is SEHNR, CDR2 FQNEAQ, per germline (reference sequence). The germline V and J ends were trimmed by 5 bases and 3 bases, with 14 bases remaining between them. The CDR3 length is 15 residues.

The chain links TRBV5-4 to TRBJ2-7; the match to TRBD2 covers 9 bases. Germline loops: CDR1 SGHNT, CDR2 YYREEE (reference sequence). The V and J ends lost 1 base and 0 bases, in that order; junction bases with no gene match: 5. The CDR3 covers 16 residues. This CDR3 is CASSLPTSGSSYEQYF. In DNA form, the CDR3 reads TGTGCCAGCAGCTTGCCGACTAGCGGAAGCTCCTACGAGCAGTACTTC. The full variable domain, with the rest looked up from reference TRBV5-4 and TRBJ2-7, is ETGVTQSPTHLIKTRGQQVTLRCSSQSGHNTVSWYQQALGQGPQFIFQYYREEENGRGNFPPRFSGLQFPNYSSELNVNALELDDSALYLCASSLPTSGSSYEQYFGPGTRLTVT.

The rearrangement uses TRBV11-3 and TRBJ1-1, with TRBD1 matching over 8 bases. Looked up from germline, CDR1 is SGHNT and CDR2 is YENEEA. The CDR3 totals 16 residues. V shed 5 bases, J shed 2 bases, and the junction held 10 bases outside the gene matches. The chain's CDR3 is CASSLVWTGQNTEAFF. The CDR3 nucleotides are TGTGCCAGCAGCCTGGTTTGGACAGGGCAAAACACTGAAGCTTTCTTT.

The chain combines TRBV7-9 with TRBJ2-7; 8 bases are a match to TRBD1. Germline V gene sequence: CDR1 SEHNR, CDR2 FQNEAQ (reference sequence). This CDR3 has 15 amino acids. The ends lost 2 bases at V and 3 bases at J; junction bases unmatched: 6. CDR3: CASSLSKQGGYEQYF. The DNA for the CDR3 is TGTGCCAGCAGCTTATCGAAACAGGGGGGCTACGAGCAGTACTTC.

Note on this clone: Germline is not matched at one junction end, which may reflect a read error. V usage is TRBV30 and J usage is TRBJ1-1; 8 nucleotides align to TRBD1. Germline V gene sequence: CDR1 GTSNPN, CDR2 SVGIG (reference sequence). The CDR3 consists of 12 residues. This CDR3 is CGWTQGAAEAFF. CDR3 DNA sequence: TGTGGCTGGACGCAGGGGGCCGCCGAAGCTTTCTTT.

The rearrangement joins TRBV6-6 to TRBJ2-7; TRBD2 might be the D (8 bases). V lost 8 bases to trimming and J lost 5 bases, with 22 bases between them. Germline loops: CDR1 MNHNY, CDR2 SVGAGI (reference sequence). The CDR3 runs to 15 residues. CDR3 bases: TGTGCCAGCGAAGCAGGGGGTAGGACTAGCAACGAGCAGTACTTC. It encodes CASEAGGRTSNEQYF.

The rearrangement joins TRBV4-1 to TRBJ1-6; a possible D gene is TRBD1 (5 bases). Germline-derived CDR1 and CDR2 are MGHRA and YSYEKL. The CDR3 loop spans 13 amino acids. V lost 2 bases and J lost 14, with 13 bases in between. CDR3 sequence: CASSQPPRGTLHF. In DNA form, the CDR3 reads TGCGCCAGCAGCCAACCCCCAAGGGGTACCCTCCACTTT.

The chain links TRBV27 to TRBJ2-1; D might be TRBD2 (5 bases). This CDR3 contains 12 residues. With 6 bases removed from V and 5 bases from J, the gap between germline ends came to 8 bases. The germline V gene has CDR1 MNHEY and CDR2 SMNVEV (reference sequence). CDR3 DNA: TGTGCCAGCAGCTCGGGGAACAATGAGCAGTTCTTC. Its translation: CASSSGNNEQFF.

The table lists this clone with a count of one. This CDR3 reads CASSSSNTIYF. CDR3 coding DNA: TGTGCCAGCAGCTCCTCAAACACCATATATTTT. The chain employs TRBV5-7 and TRBJ1-3, with D unclear. TRBV5-7 qualifies as an ORF whose function is uncertain. CDR3 length: 11 amino acids. The V end lost 3 bases, the J end lost 6 bases, and 4 bases lay between the germline ends.

The J gene is TRBJ2-5, the V gene TRBV11-2, with D possibly matching TRBD1 (6 bases). There are 14 residues in the CDR3. The V and J ends lost 5 bases and 2 bases respectively, with 12 bases between them. Germline V CDR1 and CDR2: SGHAT, FQNNGV. The CDR3 sequence is CASSPRTVQETQYF. Written as DNA, the CDR3 is TGTGCCAGCAGCCCCCGGACAGTACAAGAGACCCAGTACTTC.

The chain recombines TRBV19 with TRBJ2-3, with D perhaps matching TRBD2 (6 bases). Trimming took off 1 base at V and 2 bases at J, with 10 bases between the two ends. The CDR3 sequence is 15 residues long. Germline V lookup: CDR1 LNHDA, CDR2 SQIVND (reference sequence). CDR3 protein: CASSIGGVPTDTQYF. CDR3 sequence (DNA): TGTGCCAGTAGTATAGGGGGGGTCCCCACAGATACGCAGTATTTT.

The genes are TRBV30 and TRBJ1-1, with D unclear. This CDR3 spans 11 amino acids. Germline V CDR1 and CDR2: GTSNPN, SVGIG (reference sequence). V was trimmed by 4 bases and J by 9 bases, leaving 12 bases between them. CDR3 coding DNA: TGTGCCTGGAAATTGCGCGGAAAAGCTTTCTTT. Amino acids: CAWKLRGKAFF.

The chain links TRBV28 to TRBJ1-5; D gene ambiguous. Trimming pared 4 bases from V and 9 bases from J, leaving 25 bases between. The CDR3 is made up of 17 amino acids. CDR1 and CDR2 (germline): MDHEN, SYDVKM. The CDR3, as DNA: TGTGCCAGCAGTTCTAGGTGGGCCGGGATTCGACGGTGGCCCCAGCATTTT. Translation gives CASSSRWAGIRRWPQHF.

The V and J genes are TRBV5-1 and TRBJ2-5, with a tentative D call TRBD1 (5 bases). V lost 0 bases and J lost 5, with 11 bases in between. This CDR3 comprises 14 residues. Germline values: CDR1 SGHRS, CDR2 YFSETQ. CDR3 sequence: CASSLDAAGETQYF. CDR3 sequence (DNA): TGCGCCAGCAGCTTGGATGCGGCAGGGGAGACCCAGTACTTC.

The chain joins TRBV10-3 to TRBJ1-1; 11 positions match TRBD1. Per the germline V gene, CDR1 is ENHRY and CDR2 is SYGVKD. CDR3 length: 14 amino acids. Germline trimming cut 6 bases from V and 4 bases from J; bases unmatched to any gene: 4. This CDR3 reads CAIRRDRGTTEAFF. DNA for the CDR3: TGTGCCATCAGGAGGGACAGGGGGACCACTGAAGCTTTCTTT.

The V call is TRBV28, the J call TRBJ2-2; the D gene is possibly TRBD2 (5 bases). The ends were cut back, 5 bases at V and 7 bases at J, with 26 bases in the middle. The germline gives CDR1 MDHEN, CDR2 SYDVKM. This CDR3 has 18 amino acids. The CDR3 reads CASSRRYSLSGIHGELFF. The DNA of the CDR3 is TGTGCCAGCAGTAGACGGTACAGCCTCAGCGGAATTCACGGGGAGCTGTTTTTT.

J is TRBJ1-1 and V is TRBV6-5, with 9 bases fitting TRBD1. The CDR3 contains 14 residues. Germline V CDR1 and CDR2: MNHEY, SVGAGI. V was clipped by 4 bases and J by 5 bases; unmatched bases: 5. The CDR3 DNA follows: TGTGCCAGCAGTTGGGACAGGGACAAAACTGAAGCTTTCTTT. This encodes CASSWDRDKTEAFF.

CDR3 bases: TGTGCCAGCAGCCCCGGCGGGAGAACCTACAATGAGCAGTTCTTC. The encoded protein is CASSPGGRTYNEQFF. The chain links TRBV28 to TRBJ2-1, with 7 bases identical to TRBD2. Germline CDR1 and CDR2: MDHEN and SYDVKM. Trimming at V came to 6 bases and at J to 2 bases, leaving 7 bases not matched to a gene. CDR3 length: 15 amino acids.

The rearrangement uses TRBV7-2 and TRBJ2-2, with D perhaps TRBD2 (7 bases). Trimming stripped 4 bases from V and 4 bases from J, with 22 bases between. The germline V gene encodes CDR1 SGHTA and CDR2 FQGNSA. The CDR3 is 18 residues long. CDR3 amino acids: CASSSPVGGGRVTGELFF. CDR3 in DNA: TGTGCCAGCAGCTCACCCGTGGGGGGCGGGAGAGTCACCGGGGAGCTGTTTTTT. The complete variable domain, with remaining parts taken from reference TRBV7-2 and TRBJ2-2, reads GAGVSQSPSNKVTEKGKDVELRCDPISGHTALYWYRQSLGQGLEFLIYFQGNSAPDKSGLPSDRFSAERTGGSVSTLTIQRTQQEDSAVYLCASSSPVGGGRVTGELFFGEGSRLTVL.